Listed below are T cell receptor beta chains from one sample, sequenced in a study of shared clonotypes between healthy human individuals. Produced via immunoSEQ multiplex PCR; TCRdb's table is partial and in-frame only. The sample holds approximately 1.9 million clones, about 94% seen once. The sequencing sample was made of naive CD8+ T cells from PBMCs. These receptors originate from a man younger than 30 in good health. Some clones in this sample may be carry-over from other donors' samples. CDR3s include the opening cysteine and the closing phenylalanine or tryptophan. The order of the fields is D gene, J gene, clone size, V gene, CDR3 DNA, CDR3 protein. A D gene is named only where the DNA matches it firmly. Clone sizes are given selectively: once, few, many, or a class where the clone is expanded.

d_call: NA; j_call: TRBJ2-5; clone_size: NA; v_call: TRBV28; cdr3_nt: TGTGCCAGCAGCCAACGGGGCAGGGAAGAGACCCAGTACTTC; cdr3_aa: CASSQRGREETQYF
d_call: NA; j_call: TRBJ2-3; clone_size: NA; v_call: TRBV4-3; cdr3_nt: TGCGCCAGCAGCCAAGCAAGTCAGGGTAGCACAGATACGCAGTATTTT; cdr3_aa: CASSQASQGSTDTQYF
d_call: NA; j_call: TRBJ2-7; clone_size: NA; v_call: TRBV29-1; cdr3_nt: TGCAGCGGCCTAACTGAGCCCACCTACGAGCAGTACTTC; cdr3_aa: CSGLTEPTYEQYF
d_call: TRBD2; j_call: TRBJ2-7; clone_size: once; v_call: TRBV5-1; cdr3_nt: TGCGCCAGCAGCGGACTAGCGGACTACGAGCAGTACTTC; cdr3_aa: CASSGLADYEQYF
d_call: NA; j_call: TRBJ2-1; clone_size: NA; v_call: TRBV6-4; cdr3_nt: TGTGCCAGCAGTGAACAGGTCGGAGGGGCCTACAATGAGCAGTTCTTC; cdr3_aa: CASSEQVGGAYNEQFF
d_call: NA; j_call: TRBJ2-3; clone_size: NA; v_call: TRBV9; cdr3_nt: TGTGCCAGCAGCGTAGCTGGGGGACTTCGCACCAGCACAGATACGCAGTATTTT; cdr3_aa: CASSVAGGLRTSTDTQYF
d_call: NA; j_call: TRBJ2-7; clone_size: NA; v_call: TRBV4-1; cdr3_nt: TGCGCCAGCAGCCAAGAGTTTGACCGGGGCTACGAGCAGTACTTC; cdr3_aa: CASSQEFDRGYEQYF
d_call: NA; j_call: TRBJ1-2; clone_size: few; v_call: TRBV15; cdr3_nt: TGTGCCACCTCCTGGGGCAGGGAGAACTATGGCTACACCTTC; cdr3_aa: CATSWGRENYGYTF
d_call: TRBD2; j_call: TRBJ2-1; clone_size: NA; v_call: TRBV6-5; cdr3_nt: TGTGCCAGCAGGCCGACTAGCGGGCTGTACAATGAGCAGTTCTTC; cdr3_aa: CASRPTSGLYNEQFF
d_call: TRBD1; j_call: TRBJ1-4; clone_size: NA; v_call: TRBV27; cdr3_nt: TGTGCCAGCAGGGACAGGGGCCGAAATGAAAAACTGTTTTTT; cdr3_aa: CASRDRGRNEKLFF
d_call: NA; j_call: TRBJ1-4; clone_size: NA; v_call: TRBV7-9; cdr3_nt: TGTGCCAGCAACTTTGGGGCCGATGGGAAACTGTTTTTT; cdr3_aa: CASNFGADGKLFF
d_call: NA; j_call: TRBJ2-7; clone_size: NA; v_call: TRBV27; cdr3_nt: TGTGCCAGCAGTTTAAGGGCGGGGAGCCTCTACGAGCAGTACTTC; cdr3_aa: CASSLRAGSLYEQYF
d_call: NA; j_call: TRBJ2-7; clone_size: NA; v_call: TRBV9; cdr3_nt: TGTGCCAGCAGCATGACGACTACAATAAAAATTACCGAGCAGTACTTC; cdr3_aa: CASSMTTTIKITEQYF
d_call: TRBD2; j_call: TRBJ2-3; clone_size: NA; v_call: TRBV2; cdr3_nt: TGTGCCAGCAGTGGAATTCCGACAGGACTAGCGGGAGGGGATACGCAGTATTTT; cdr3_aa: CASSGIPTGLAGGDTQYF
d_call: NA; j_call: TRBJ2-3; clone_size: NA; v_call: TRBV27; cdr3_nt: TGTGCCACCCAAACCGGGACCTGGGGAGATACGCAGTATTTT; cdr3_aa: CATQTGTWGDTQYF
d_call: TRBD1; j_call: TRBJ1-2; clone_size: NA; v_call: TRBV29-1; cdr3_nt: TGCAGCGTCAGGGACAGTGGGAACTATGGCTACACCTTC; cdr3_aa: CSVRDSGNYGYTF
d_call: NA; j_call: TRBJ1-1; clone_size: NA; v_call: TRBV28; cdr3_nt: TGTGCCAGCAGTCCTCTGAACACTGAAGCTTTCTTT; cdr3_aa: CASSPLNTEAFF
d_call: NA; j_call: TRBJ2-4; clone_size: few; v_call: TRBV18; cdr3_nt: TGTGCCAGCTCACCACCCGACCAGGGTTATGGCATTCAGTACTTC; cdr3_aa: CASSPPDQGYGIQYF
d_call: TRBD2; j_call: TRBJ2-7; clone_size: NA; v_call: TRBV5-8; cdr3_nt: TGTGCCAGCAGCTTAAGGACTAGCGGGGCCTCGGGTTACGAGCAGTACTTC; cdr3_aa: CASSLRTSGASGYEQYF
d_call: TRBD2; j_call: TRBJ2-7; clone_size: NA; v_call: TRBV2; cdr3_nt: TGTGCCAGCAGTGAAGCGCTTCGGGGGGTCCACGAGCAGTACTTC; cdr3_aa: CASSEALRGVHEQYF
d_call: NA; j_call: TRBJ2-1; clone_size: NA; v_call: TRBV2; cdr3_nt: TGTGCCACCGGGGGGCGGGTGACCTACAATGAGCAGTTCTTC; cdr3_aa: CATGGRVTYNEQFF
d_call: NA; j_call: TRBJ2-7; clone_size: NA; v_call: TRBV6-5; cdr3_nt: TGTGCCAGTCGGGCGGGTCAATTGATCTACGAGCAGTACTTC; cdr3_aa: CASRAGQLIYEQYF